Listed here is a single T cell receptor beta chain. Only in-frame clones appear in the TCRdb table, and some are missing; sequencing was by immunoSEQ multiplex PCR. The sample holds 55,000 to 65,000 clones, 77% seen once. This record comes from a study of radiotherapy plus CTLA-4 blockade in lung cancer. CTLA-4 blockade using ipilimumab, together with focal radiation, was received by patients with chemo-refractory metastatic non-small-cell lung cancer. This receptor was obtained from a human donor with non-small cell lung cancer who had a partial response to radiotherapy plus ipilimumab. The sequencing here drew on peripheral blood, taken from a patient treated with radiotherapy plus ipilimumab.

Written as DNA, the CDR3 is TGCGCCAGCAGCCAAGATAGCGCAGCGGCTAATGAAAAACTGTTTTTT. Protein product: CASSQDSAAANEKLFF. This chain links TRBV4-3 with TRBJ1-4; no reliable D call. The CDR3 is 16 amino acids. V was pared by 0 bases and J by 3 bases, with 11 bases between. CDR1 LGHNA and CDR2 YSLEER come from the germline V gene.